Reported below is one T cell receptor (beta chain). One end of the junction does not line up with germline, which may come from a read error. Per the original methods: Reference gene primer amplification gave nucleated cell count estimates. Clones were sequenced by immunoSEQ multiplex PCR, and TCRdb holds only the in-frame ones, with some missing. V, J and clone size are taken as reported in that table, and D and trimming were inferred from the DNA itself. Of 200,000 to 250,000 clones listed, about 79% are singletons. This sample is part of a study of blood T cell repertoires in COVID-19. In the study overall: COVID-19 samples collected from the United States, Italy and Spain covered acute and convalescent phases.

The CDR3 is 14 residues long. CDR1 and CDR2 from the germline V gene are MRHNA and SNTAGT. The study counted Cohort 3 donors as recovered given two negative PCRs, clearance, or symptom resolution. Sequencing input: PBMCs or T cells enriched from blood (not recorded which). The chain recombines TRBV6-4 with TRBJ2-1, with D unclear. This TCR was sampled from a woman aged 60-75 years who had recovered from COVID-19. Written as DNA, the CDR3 is TGTGCCAGCAGTGACTCGGCCTCCGACAATGAGCAGTTCTTC. Amino acid sequence: CASSDSASDNEQFF.